The rows below give T cell receptor beta chains drawn from one sample of a study of T cell changes during pregnancy in multiple sclerosis. Assay used: immunoSEQ multiplex PCR; TCRdb lists only in-frame clones, some missing. The top ten clones hold approximately 0.59% of a sample with about 41,000 clones, 80% to 90% of them seen once. This specimen was CD4+ T cells from peripheral blood mononuclear cells, taken in the first trimester of pregnancy. These receptors were collected from a female donor with multiple sclerosis, enrolled in a pregnancy study. Both conserved end residues are part of each CDR3. Each record gives: CDR3 protein, V gene, J gene.

CDR3aa: CASRVTGQEGYFNYGYTF
v_gene: TRBV5-1
j_gene: TRBJ1-2

CDR3aa: CASTKRLADTQYF
v_gene: TRBV6-1
j_gene: TRBJ2-3

CDR3aa: CASSLGVGGKAYEQYF
v_gene: TRBV7-2
j_gene: TRBJ2-7

CDR3aa: CASSVLQGGNGYTF
v_gene: TRBV2
j_gene: TRBJ1-2

CDR3aa: CASRLARLAVGPEQYF
v_gene: TRBV12-2
j_gene: TRBJ2-7

CDR3aa: CASSSRAGLRGDTQYF
v_gene: TRBV7-9
j_gene: TRBJ2-3

CDR3aa: CASSVFAESSYNEQFF
v_gene: TRBV9
j_gene: TRBJ2-1

CDR3aa: CASQLGQGHGYTF
v_gene: TRBV19
j_gene: TRBJ1-2

CDR3aa: CASSGWTVVGNTIYF
v_gene: TRBV21-1
j_gene: TRBJ1-3

CDR3aa: CASSLPLGEGGYTF
v_gene: TRBV5-6
j_gene: TRBJ1-2

CDR3aa: CASTGGANQPQHF
v_gene: TRBV6-1
j_gene: TRBJ1-5

CDR3aa: CASSLVGTGGNEQYF
v_gene: TRBV7-9
j_gene: TRBJ2-7

CDR3aa: CAISGQDYEQYF
v_gene: TRBV10-3
j_gene: TRBJ2-7

CDR3aa: CSVRGTIAPDEQFF
v_gene: TRBV29-1
j_gene: TRBJ2-1

CDR3aa: CASSQIDAALAGLYNEQFF
v_gene: TRBV23-1
j_gene: TRBJ2-1